The rows below give T cell receptor beta chains drawn from one sample of a study of graft-versus-host responses after intestinal transplantation. TCRdb keeps only in-frame clones here, not all; method: immunoSEQ multiplex PCR. Of around 100,000 clones listed, more than 80% are singletons. These receptors lack a known antigen. This specimen was unstimulated CD4+ T cells sorted from spleen or lymph node cells, taken before transplant. The receptors here all came from a human donor who was the organ donor for an intestinal transplant. Both conserved end residues are part of each CDR3. The D gene is left open where the match is weak. Some rows have no size entry. The others give once, few or many, or a class for an expanded clone.

NA | TRBJ2-3 | TRBV5-1 | TRBD1 | TGCGCCAGCAGCTTGGAGGCGACAGGGCCCACAGATACGCAGTATTTT | CASSLEATGPTDTQYF
NA | TRBJ2-2 | TRBV2 | NA | TGTGCCAGCAGAAGCGCGGCGGGCGCGAACACCGGGGAGCTGTTTTTT | CASRSAAGANTGELFF
NA | TRBJ2-3 | TRBV5-1 | TRBD2 | TGCGCCAGCAGCTTGGGACTAGCGGCTACGCAGTATTTT | CASSLGLAATQYF
NA | TRBJ2-7 | TRBV25-1 | NA | TGTGCCAGCAAAGGTCATTCCTACGAGCAGTACTTC | CASKGHSYEQYF
NA | TRBJ1-4 | TRBV9 | NA | TGTGCCAGCAGCCCCCACTCTTATATTGAAAAACTGTTTTTT | CASSPHSYIEKLFF
NA | TRBJ2-3 | TRBV4-2 | NA | TGTGCCAGCAGCCTGGGACGGAGCACAGATACGCAGTATTTT | CASSLGRSTDTQYF
NA | TRBJ2-7 | TRBV2 | TRBD1 | TGTGCCAGCAGGGGTGGGACAGGGGCAACCTACGAGCAGTACTTC | CASRGGTGATYEQYF
NA | TRBJ1-1 | TRBV9 | NA | TGTGCCAGCAGCGTAGGGGGTGCCATGAACACTGAAGCTTTCTTT | CASSVGGAMNTEAFF
NA | TRBJ1-5 | TRBV28 | NA | TGTGCCAGCAGCAGTGAGAGGCCCCAGCATTTT | CASSSERPQHF
NA | TRBJ2-2 | TRBV6-5 | NA | TGTGCCAGCAGTTACGAGGACAGCTCCACCGGGGAGCTGTTTTTT | CASSYEDSSTGELFF
NA | TRBJ2-5 | TRBV19 | TRBD1 | TGTGCCAGTAGAGGGACAGGGGAAGAGACCCAGTACTTC | CASRGTGEETQYF
NA | TRBJ2-7 | TRBV19 | TRBD1 | TGTGCCAGTAGCATCCTGACAGGGCAATCCTACGAGCAGTACTTC | CASSILTGQSYEQYF
NA | TRBJ2-7 | TRBV11-2 | TRBD1 | TGTGCCAGCAGCTTAGATCGAAATCCGGGACAGGTCTCCTACGAGCAGTACTTC | CASSLDRNPGQVSYEQYF
NA | TRBJ2-5 | TRBV11-2 | NA | TGTGCCAGCAGCGCTCGATGGGGATATCAAGAGACCCAGTACTTC | CASSARWGYQETQYF
NA | TRBJ2-7 | TRBV6-5 | NA | TGTGCCAGCACCGAAGGGGGGCCCTACGAGCAGTACTTC | CASTEGGPYEQYF
NA | TRBJ1-1 | TRBV5-7 | NA | TGTGCCAGCAGCTTGGGGCATACGAACACTGAAGCTTTCTTT | CASSLGHTNTEAFF
NA | TRBJ2-7 | TRBV6-5 | NA | TGTGCCAGCAGTCCCGACACAAACCCTTCCTACGAGCAGTACTTC | CASSPDTNPSYEQYF
NA | TRBJ1-1 | TRBV18 | NA | TGTGCCAGCTCACCACCCCTACTTGAGGCTTTCTTT | CASSPPLLEAFF
once | TRBJ2-7 | TRBV28 | NA | TGTGCCAGCAGCCCGGACCTGACAAGCTCCTACGAGCAGTACTTC | CASSPDLTSSYEQYF
NA | TRBJ2-4 | TRBV30 | NA | TGTGCCTGGAGTGTAAGCGGACTAGCCAAAAACATTCAGTACTTC | CAWSVSGLAKNIQYF
NA | TRBJ2-7 | TRBV5-1 | NA | TGCGCCAGCAGCGCCTTAGCGGATGCAGCCTACGAGCAGTACTTC | CASSALADAAYEQYF
few | TRBJ2-7 | TRBV2 | NA | TGTGCCAGCAGAGCACAAGGAAGCAGCTACGAGCAGTACTTC | CASRAQGSSYEQYF
NA | TRBJ2-2 | TRBV6-1 | NA | TGTGCCAGCAGACGGACGAACACCGGGGAGCTGTTTTTT | CASRRTNTGELFF
NA | TRBJ2-3 | TRBV20-1 | NA | TGCAGTGCGGCTCGAGGAGATACGCAGTATTTT | CSAARGDTQYF
NA | TRBJ1-2 | TRBV2 | NA | TGTGCCAGCAGTCCCGATACGACAAATGGCTACACCTTC | CASSPDTTNGYTF
NA | TRBJ1-4 | TRBV5-5 | NA | TGTGCCAGCAGCTCATCACTGTATGAAAAACTGTTTTTT | CASSSSLYEKLFF
NA | TRBJ2-5 | TRBV5-4 | TRBD2 | TGTGCCAGCAGCGCGGGACTAGCGGAAGAGACCCAGTACTTC | CASSAGLAEETQYF
NA | TRBJ1-1 | TRBV5-1 | NA | TGCGCCAGCAGGCCAGGGTGGACAGAGACTGAAGCTTTCTTT | CASRPGWTETEAFF
NA | TRBJ2-3 | TRBV2 | NA | TGTGCCAGCAGTGAAGGGTATGCAGATACGCAGTATTTT | CASSEGYADTQYF
NA | TRBJ2-5 | TRBV4-1 | NA | TGCGCCAGCAGCCAAGACGGCAGGGCCTACGGGCAGTACTTC | CASSQDGRAYGQYF
NA | TRBJ2-1 | TRBV5-4 | TRBD2 | TGTGCCAGCAGCCTTAGCGGGAGCGCTTACAATGAGCAGTTCTTC | CASSLSGSAYNEQFF
NA | TRBJ1-1 | TRBV30 | NA | TGTGCCTGGAGTGTTTCTGCGACCATGAACACTGAAGCTTTCTTT | CAWSVSATMNTEAFF
NA | TRBJ2-7 | TRBV30 | NA | TGTGCCTGGAGTCCAGCCCGACTCTCGAGCTCCTACGAGCAGTACTTC | CAWSPARLSSSYEQYF
NA | TRBJ2-1 | TRBV20-1 | NA | TGCAGTGCCAGGGACCGCAATGAGCAGTTCTTC | CSARDRNEQFF
once | TRBJ2-3 | TRBV19 | NA | TGTGCCAGTAGTATTCAAACAGATACGCAGTATTTT | CASSIQTDTQYF
NA | TRBJ2-5 | TRBV18 | TRBD1 | TGTGCCAGCTCACCACCGGACCGAACAGGGGCCCAGTACTTC | CASSPPDRTGAQYF
NA | TRBJ2-5 | TRBV18 | NA | TGTGCCAGCTCACCCCCCATTTCCGAGACCCAGTACTTC | CASSPPISETQYF
NA | TRBJ2-2 | TRBV5-1 | TRBD2 | TGCGCCAGCAGCTTGGCACTAGCGGGAGGGGCCGGGGAGCTGTTTTTT | CASSLALAGGAGELFF
NA | TRBJ2-2 | TRBV2 | TRBD1 | TGTGCCAGCAGTGAAGCGGCAGGGGGGAACACCGGGGAGCTGTTTTTT | CASSEAAGGNTGELFF
NA | TRBJ2-7 | TRBV9 | NA | TGTGCCAGCAGCTCAACTTCCAGGGGTTCCTACGAGCAGTACTTC | CASSSTSRGSYEQYF
NA | TRBJ2-3 | TRBV19 | TRBD1 | TGTGCCAGTAGGGACAGGGGGGGAGATACGCAGTATTTT | CASRDRGGDTQYF
NA | TRBJ2-5 | TRBV5-1 | TRBD2 | TGCGCCAGCAGCTTCGCGGGAGGGCCCTCTTTAGAGACCCAGTACTTC | CASSFAGGPSLETQYF
NA | TRBJ1-3 | TRBV6-5 | NA | TGTGCCAGCAGCCCTACAGGGTTACCTGGAAACACCATATATTTT | CASSPTGLPGNTIYF
NA | TRBJ2-1 | TRBV5-1 | TRBD2 | TGCGCCAGCAGCTTGACTAGCGGGAGCTCCTACAATGAGCAGTTCTTC | CASSLTSGSSYNEQFF
NA | TRBJ2-2 | TRBV5-1 | NA | TGCGCCAGCAGCTTGAACTCCGGGGAGCTGTTTTTT | CASSLNSGELFF
NA | TRBJ2-7 | TRBV7-2 | TRBD1 | TGTGCCAGCAGCTCGGGACAGGGGAATTACGAGCAGTACTTC | CASSSGQGNYEQYF
NA | TRBJ1-5 | TRBV19 | NA | TGTGCCAGTAGGGGCCGGGGCAATCAGCCCCAGCATTTT | CASRGRGNQPQHF
few | TRBJ2-7 | TRBV6-5 | TRBD2 | TGTGCCAGCAGCCGACTAGCGCACGAGCAGTACTTC | CASSRLAHEQYF
NA | TRBJ1-1 | TRBV6-1 | NA | TGTGCCGCAAGGGGAGGGAGCTACACTGAAGCTTTCTTT | CAARGGSYTEAFF
NA | TRBJ1-1 | TRBV5-1 | NA | TGCGCCAGCAGCGCGGGTCCGTCACACACTGAAGCTTTCTTT | CASSAGPSHTEAFF
NA | TRBJ1-2 | TRBV14 | TRBD1 | TGTGCCAGCAGCCAAAGCCGGGGACAGAACTATGGCTACACCTTC | CASSQSRGQNYGYTF
NA | TRBJ2-2 | TRBV5-1 | TRBD1 | TGCGCCAGCCGTCGGGACAGGGCTACCGGGGAGCTGTTTTTT | CASRRDRATGELFF
NA | TRBJ2-2 | TRBV28 | TRBD2 | TGTGCCAGCAGTTTCCCAGCGGGAGCGGGGGGCCGGGAGCTGTTTTTT | CASSFPAGAGGRELFF
NA | TRBJ1-4 | TRBV6-1 | NA | TGTGCCAGCAGTATTTCGGTAGTACTGTTTTTT | CASSISVVLFF
NA | TRBJ2-1 | TRBV28 | TRBD2 | TGTGCCAGCACGGGACTAGCGGGAGGGCCGGTCAATGAGCAGTTCTTC | CASTGLAGGPVNEQFF
NA | TRBJ2-7 | TRBV6-5 | NA | TGTGCCACCGGCGGGACCCAGAGATTAGAGGGGTCGCAGTACTTC | CATGGTQRLEGSQYF
NA | TRBJ1-2 | TRBV5-6 | TRBD1 | TGTGCCAGCAGCTTATCAGACAGGGGTCAGTATGGCTACACCTTC | CASSLSDRGQYGYTF
once | TRBJ1-1 | TRBV5-1 | NA | TGCGCCAGCAGCTATAGCCGGAACACTGAAGCTTTCTTT | CASSYSRNTEAFF
NA | TRBJ2-1 | TRBV7-2 | NA | TGTGCCAGCAGCAGGGACTACAATGAGCAGTTCTTC | CASSRDYNEQFF
NA | TRBJ1-3 | TRBV18 | TRBD1 | TGTGCCAGCTCACCACTTCCCGGGACAGGGTTAAACACCATATATTTT | CASSPLPGTGLNTIYF